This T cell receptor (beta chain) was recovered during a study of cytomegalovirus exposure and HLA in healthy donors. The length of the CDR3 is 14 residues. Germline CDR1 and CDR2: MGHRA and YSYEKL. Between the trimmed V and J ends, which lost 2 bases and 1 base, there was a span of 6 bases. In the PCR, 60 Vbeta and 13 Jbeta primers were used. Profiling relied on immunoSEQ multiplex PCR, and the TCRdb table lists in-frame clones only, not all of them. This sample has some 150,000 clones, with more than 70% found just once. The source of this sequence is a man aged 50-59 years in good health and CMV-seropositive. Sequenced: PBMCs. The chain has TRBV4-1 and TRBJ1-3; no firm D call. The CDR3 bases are TGCGCCAGCAGCCAACCTTTTTCTGGAAACACCATATATTTT. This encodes CASSQPFSGNTIYF.